A single sample gave rise to the 27 T cell receptor beta chains below, sequenced in a study of blood T cell repertoires in COVID-19. Produced via immunoSEQ multiplex PCR; TCRdb's table is partial and in-frame only. This sample has fewer than 85,000 clones, with about 76% found just once. Sequencing was performed on peripheral blood. These receptors were obtained from a woman older than 75 with active or convalescent COVID-19.

This clone was observed a handful of times. The chain couples TRBV7-2 to TRBJ1-2; maybe TRBD1 (6 bases). The CDR3 is 16 residues long. Germline values: CDR1 SGHTA, CDR2 FQGNSA. Trimming took off 1 base at V and 8 bases at J, with 20 bases between the two ends. The CDR3 is CASSLENGGRAQGYTF. The CDR3 nucleotides are TGTGCCAGCAGCTTAGAGAATGGGGGCCGGGCCCAGGGCTACACCTTC.

In DNA form, the CDR3 reads TGTGCCAGCAGTTTGTTAGCGGGGGGGCTCCGAGATACGCAGTATTTT. Its translation is CASSLLAGGLRDTQYF. The V gene is TRBV28, the J gene TRBJ2-3; 11 nucleotides match TRBD2. V shed 3 bases, J shed 5 bases, and the junction held 7 bases outside the gene matches. In germline, CDR1 is MDHEN, CDR2 SYDVKM. The CDR3 has 16 amino acids.

This chain connects TRBV6-4 to TRBJ1-1; D is perhaps TRBD1 (6 bases). V lost 7 bases to trimming and J lost 3 bases, with 18 bases between them. CDR1 and CDR2 (germline): MRHNA, SNTAGT. The CDR3 is made up of 15 amino acids. The CDR3 DNA reads as TGTGCCAGCACTCCAGAGGGGGTAGGGGACACTGAAGCTTTCTTT. Its protein product is CASTPEGVGDTEAFF.

CDR3 nucleotides: TGTGCCAGCAGCTTAGCAGGACTGAACTATGGCTACACCTTC. This sequence encodes CASSLAGLNYGYTF. The V gene is TRBV11-2, the J gene TRBJ1-2; the D is unclear. This CDR3 contains 14 residues. From germline, CDR1 is SGHAT and CDR2 FQNNGV. The V end was cut by 1 base, the J end by 2 bases, with 8 bases between. Combining the CDR3 with reference TRBV11-2 and TRBJ1-2 gives the whole variable domain EAGVAQSPRYKIIEKRQSVAFWCNPISGHATLYWYQQILGQGPKLLIQFQNNGVVDDSQLPKDRFSAERLKGVDSTLKIQPAKLEDSAVYLCASSLAGLNYGYTFGSGTRLTVV.

This clone was found a few times. The rearrangement uses TRBV11-2 and TRBJ2-7, with a possible D match to TRBD1 (8 bases). This CDR3 region has 13 residues. Germline loops: CDR1 SGHAT, CDR2 FQNNGV. Trimming took off 0 bases at V and 12 bases at J, with 15 bases between the two ends. The CDR3 DNA follows: TGTGCCAGCAGCTTAGACTCGGACAGGGAGGGGTACTTC. Protein: CASSLDSDREGYF.

V usage is TRBV4-1 and J usage is TRBJ2-3; no definite D call. There are 13 residues in the CDR3. Trimming took off 3 bases at V and 1 base at J, with 5 bases between the two ends. Germline CDR1 is MGHRA and CDR2 is YSYEKL. The CDR3 loop is CASSQPGTDTQYF. CDR3 nucleotides: TGCGCCAGCAGCCAGCCGGGCACAGATACGCAGTATTTT.

V usage is TRBV4-3 and J usage is TRBJ1-2; D uncertain. CDR3 length: 13 amino acids. CDR1 LGHNA and CDR2 YSLEER come from the germline V gene. V gave up 3 bases and J gave up 4 bases, with 9 bases separating them. CDR3 in amino acids: CASSQSFAYGYTF. The CDR3 DNA reads TGCGCCAGCAGCCAGAGTTTTGCCTATGGCTACACCTTC.

The chain carries TRBV6-5 and TRBJ1-5, with D unresolved. CDR1 is MNHEY and CDR2 is SVGAGI in the germline V gene. The V gene lost 8 bases and the J gene lost 2 bases, with 10 bases spanning the gap. CDR3 length: 13 amino acids. In DNA, the CDR3 is TGTGCCAGCTCGGTCTCGGGCAATCAGCCCCAGCATTTT. Its protein product is CASSVSGNQPQHF.

For this clone: Other DNA sequences from this sample encode an identical CDR3 as well. The V gene is TRBV27, the J gene TRBJ2-7, with TRBD2 matching 8 bases. The CDR3 runs to 14 residues. The germline CDR1 and CDR2 sequences are MNHEY and SMNVEV (reference sequence). With 3 bases clipped from V and 4 bases from J, the junction kept 5 bases outside the gene matches. The CDR3 sequence: CASSLGGGPYEQYF. DNA for the CDR3: TGTGCCAGCAGTTTGGGCGGGGGGCCATACGAGCAGTACTTC.

This clone was seen just once. The chain uses TRBV27 and TRBJ2-7; 11 nucleotides line up with TRBD2. CDR1 and CDR2 (germline): MNHEY, SMNVEV (reference sequence). The CDR3 is 16 residues long. Unmatched junction bases numbered 10, after V lost 3 bases and J lost 6 bases. The CDR3 protein is CASSFHTGTSGAEQYF. Here the CDR3 DNA reads TGTGCCAGCAGTTTCCACACCGGGACTAGCGGTGCCGAGCAGTACTTC.

The sample holds many counts of this clone. The chain uses TRBV15 and TRBJ1-6; D remains unclear. V lost 3 bases to trimming and J lost 7 bases, with 4 bases between them. This CDR3 is built from 12 residues. The germline gives CDR1 LNHNV, CDR2 YYDKDF (reference sequence). The CDR3 nucleotides are TGTGCCACCAGCAGGGAGAATTCACCCCTCCACTTT. It codes for CATSRENSPLHF.

This chain joins TRBV5-1 and TRBJ2-1, with TRBD2 identical over 9 bases. The CDR3 runs to 16 residues. The V gene end was trimmed by 4 bases and the J gene end by 3 bases; junction bases not matched to a gene: 8. CDR1 and CDR2 from the germline V gene are SGHRS and YFSETQ. CDR3 sequence: CASSPLGGGVYNEQFF. For the CDR3, the DNA is TGCGCCAGCAGCCCCCTGGGCGGGGGGGTCTACAATGAGCAGTTCTTC.

The rearrangement links TRBV4-3 to TRBJ1-5; D unresolved. The germline gives CDR1 LGHNA, CDR2 YSLEER. The CDR3 has 16 residues. Trimming shortened V by 1 base and J by 4 bases, and 14 bases separated the two germline ends. The CDR3: CASSQALGLPNQPQHF. Here the CDR3 DNA reads TGCGCCAGCAGCCAAGCACTCGGACTTCCGAATCAGCCCCAGCATTTT.

The chain uses TRBV12-3 or TRBV12-4 and TRBJ2-5, with D possibly being TRBD1 (6 bases). The CDR3 totals 13 residues. V lost 6 bases and J 2 bases, leaving 10 bases between the germline ends. The CDR3 loop is CASSQGPQETQYF. CDR3 nucleotides: TGTGCCAGCAGCCAGGGGCCGCAAGAGACCCAGTACTTC.

This chain connects TRBV9 to TRBJ2-3; 10 nucleotides match TRBD1. The V gene's germline CDR1 is SGDLS and CDR2 YYNGEE. After removal of 7 bases from V and 4 bases from J, the junction contained 6 bases not matched to a gene. The CDR3 consists of 14 residues. CDR3 sequence (DNA): TGTGCCAGCGGGGGACAGGGGAGGGCAGATACGCAGTATTTT. It is translated as CASGGQGRADTQYF.

The gene calls are TRBV28 and TRBJ2-6; D not resolved. V was pared by 5 bases and J by 0 bases, with 11 bases between. The germline gives CDR1 MDHEN, CDR2 SYDVKM. The CDR3 contains 16 residues. In DNA, the CDR3 is TGTGCCAGCAGTCCAGACACCCCCTCTGGGGCCAACGTCCTGACTTTC. Amino acid sequence: CASSPDTPSGANVLTF.

This clone occurred a few times. This chain uses TRBV7-2 with TRBJ1-1; a weak D match, TRBD1 (6 bases). V was clipped by 3 bases and J by 7 bases, with 18 bases between them. The CDR3 spans 15 residues. CDR1 SGHTA and CDR2 FQGNSA come from the germline V gene. The CDR3 spells CASSFRGSSGGEAFF. The CDR3 nucleotides are TGTGCCAGCAGCTTCAGGGGTTCGAGCGGGGGTGAAGCTTTCTTT. The entire variable domain, with the rest obtained from reference TRBV7-2 and TRBJ1-1, is as follows: GAGVSQSPSNKVTEKGKDVELRCDPISGHTALYWYRQSLGQGLEFLIYFQGNSAPDKSGLPSDRFSAERTGGSVSTLTIQRTQQEDSAVYLCASSFRGSSGGEAFFGQGTRLTVV.

The rearrangement uses TRBV5-1 and TRBJ2-2, with 9 positions matching TRBD1. CDR1 SGHRS and CDR2 YFSETQ come from the germline V gene. The CDR3 covers 16 residues. The trim removed 7 bases at V and 0 bases at J, leaving 7 bases unmatched. CDR3 sequence (DNA): TGCGCCAGCTCTTCTGGGACAGGGTCGAACACCGGGGAGCTGTTTTTT. This gives the protein CASSSGTGSNTGELFF.

The chain joins TRBV5-4 to TRBJ1-6; 9 nucleotides match TRBD1. Looked up from germline, CDR1 is SGHNT and CDR2 is YYREEE (reference sequence). V was pared by 4 bases and J by 7 bases, with 6 bases of the junction left unmatched. The CDR3 totals 15 residues. CDR3 sequence (DNA): TGTGCCAGCAGCGTTGACGGACAGGGGAATTCACCCCTCCACTTT. It translates to CASSVDGQGNSPLHF.

This clone was recorded a few times. The chain links TRBV5-6 to TRBJ1-2; the D is unclear. Trimming removed 6 bases from V and 13 bases from J, with 19 bases in between. There are 12 residues in the CDR3. Germline values: CDR1 SGHDT, CDR2 YYEEEE. CDR3 sequence: CASTRNEGGFTF. The CDR3 coding sequence is TGTGCCAGCACCCGGAACGAGGGAGGGTTCACCTTC.

The chain links TRBV12-5 to TRBJ2-3; 10 positions match TRBD2. V lost 4 bases to trimming and J lost 8 bases; unmatched junction nucleotides: 3. This CDR3 spans 13 amino acids. CDR1 and CDR2 from the germline V gene are LGHNT and FRNRAP. CDR3 sequence (DNA): TGTGCTAGTGGTTCAATAGCGGGGGGTACGCAGTATTTT. This translates into CASGSIAGGTQYF.

This chain links TRBV9 with TRBJ2-7; TRBD2 is a possible D gene (6 bases). CDR1 and CDR2 from the germline V gene are SGDLS and YYNGEE. This CDR3 contains 13 residues. V lost 4 bases to trimming and J lost 10 bases, with 18 bases between them. The CDR3 here is CASSKVLWREQYF. In DNA, the CDR3 is TGTGCCAGCAGCAAGGTCCTCTGGAGGGAACAGTACTTC.

This clone was recorded a few times. The chain recombines TRBV2 with TRBJ2-3, with D perhaps matching TRBD1 (6 bases). Germline assignment: CDR1 SNHLY and CDR2 FYNNEI. Trimming shortened V by 7 bases and J by 0 bases, and 14 bases separated the two germline ends. CDR3 size: 15 residues. CDR3 coding DNA: TGTGCCAGCACCATAGGGGGATTTAGCACAGATACGCAGTATTTT. Amino acids: CASTIGGFSTDTQYF.

The chain has TRBV6-5 and TRBJ1-1; D ambiguous. V lost 10 bases and J 7 bases, leaving 19 bases between the germline ends. CDR3 length: 13 amino acids. Germline CDR1 MNHEY, CDR2 SVGAGI. CDR3 DNA: TGTGCCACAGGATTCCTTTCCGGGGTTGAAGCTTTCTTT. Translating it yields CATGFLSGVEAFF.

The rearrangement uses TRBV30 and TRBJ1-1; D gene uncertain. Germline CDR1 reads GTSNPN; CDR2 reads SVGIG (reference sequence). Trimming took 1 base from V and 1 from J, leaving 13 bases between them. There are 15 residues in the CDR3. DNA of the CDR3: TGTGCCTGGAGTGCTAGACCAATTAGGAACACTGAAGCTTTCTTT. Amino acids: CAWSARPIRNTEAFF. The whole variable domain, filled in from reference TRBV30 and TRBJ1-1, reads SQTIHQWPATLVQPVGSPLSLECTVEGTSNPNLYWYRQAAGRGLQLLFYSVGIGQISSEVPQNLSASRPQDRQFILSSKKLLLSDSGFYLCAWSARPIRNTEAFFGQGTRLTVV.

The chain carries TRBV7-8 and TRBJ1-2; maybe TRBD1 (6 bases). The ends were cut back, 1 base at V and 14 bases at J, with 17 bases in the middle. This CDR3 has 13 residues. Germline V gene data show CDR1 as SGHVS and CDR2 as FQNEAQ. CDR3 region: CASSLDWTDSGTF. CDR3 in DNA: TGTGCCAGCAGCTTAGATTGGACAGATTCGGGAACCTTC.

The V gene is TRBV30, the J gene TRBJ2-5; no reliable D call. V lost 0 bases and J lost 5, with 16 bases in between. Germline V lookup: CDR1 GTSNPN, CDR2 SVGIG (reference sequence). The CDR3 totals 15 residues. The CDR3 DNA follows: TGTGCCTGGAGTGTACTAATGGTACCCGGGGAGACCCAGTACTTC. It yields the protein CAWSVLMVPGETQYF.